What follows describes a single T cell receptor beta chain. Its antigen is not known. The sample belongs to a study of cytomegalovirus exposure and HLA in healthy donors. In the PCR, 60 Vbeta and 13 Jbeta primers were used. Data came from immunoSEQ multiplex PCR; TCRdb stores just in-frame clones and leaves some out. This repertoire shows 100,000 to 150,000 clones, roughly 80% found once; its top ten account for approximately 9%. Whole-study findings and limits: Sequencing depth across donors, presence/absence analyses assumed, was roughly uniform. A later analysis associated 16,000 or so TCR beta sequences with HLA alleles at a 0.05 false discovery rate.

The V segment lost 5 bases and the J segment 2 bases; nucleotides outside the gene matches: 14. Germline values: CDR1 SGHTA, CDR2 FQGTGA. This CDR3 has 19 amino acids. The chain uses TRBV7-3 and TRBJ2-5, with 13 bases fitting TRBD2. Sequencing was carried out using PBMCs. This sequence was found in a man in his thirties or forties in good health and CMV-seropositive. The CDR3 sequence: CASSPEWGLAGIGQETQYF. CDR3 in DNA: TGTGCCAGCAGCCCTGAATGGGGACTAGCGGGGATCGGGCAAGAGACCCAGTACTTC.